The present T cell receptor beta chain was sequenced within a study of OX40 agonist ivuxolimab in advanced cancers. General study points: With doses of 0.1-3.0 mg/kg, partial responders showed among the lowest clonal expansion.

The CDR3 runs to 15 residues. Per germline, CDR1 SGHNT and CDR2 YYREEE (reference sequence). Trimming removed 4 bases from V and 2 bases from J; junction bases left unmatched: 5. The data were produced by immunoSEQ multiplex PCR, yet TCRdb's version contains in-frame clones alone and is incomplete. The sample gives some 15,000 clones, 80% to 85% of which show up once; around 40% is in the top ten. About this clone itself: What it binds is unknown.

This receptor was identified in an adult with an advanced solid tumor such as melanoma, head and neck, liver or kidney cancer. Sequencing was performed on CD4+ or CD8+ T cells sorted from blood, taken in a trial of the OX40 agonist ivuxolimab. The chain recombines TRBV5-4 with TRBJ2-3, with TRBD2 matching over 9 bases. This CDR3 reads CASSPGLAVTDTQYF. In DNA form, the CDR3 reads TGTGCCAGCAGCCCGGGACTAGCAGTCACAGATACGCAGTATTTT.